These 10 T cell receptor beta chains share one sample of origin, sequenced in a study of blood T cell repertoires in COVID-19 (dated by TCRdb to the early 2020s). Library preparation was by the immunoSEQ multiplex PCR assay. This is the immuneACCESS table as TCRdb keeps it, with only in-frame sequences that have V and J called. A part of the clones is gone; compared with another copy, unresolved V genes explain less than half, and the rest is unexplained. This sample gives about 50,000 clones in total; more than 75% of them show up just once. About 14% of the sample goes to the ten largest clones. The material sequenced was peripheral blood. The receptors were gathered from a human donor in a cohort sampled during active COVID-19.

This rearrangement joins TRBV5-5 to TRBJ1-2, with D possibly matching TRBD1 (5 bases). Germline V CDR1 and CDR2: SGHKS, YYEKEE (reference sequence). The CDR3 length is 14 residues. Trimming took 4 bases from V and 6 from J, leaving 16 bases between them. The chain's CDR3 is CASSLNAGKNGYTF. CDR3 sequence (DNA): TGTGCCAGCAGCCTAAACGCAGGGAAAAATGGCTACACCTTC.

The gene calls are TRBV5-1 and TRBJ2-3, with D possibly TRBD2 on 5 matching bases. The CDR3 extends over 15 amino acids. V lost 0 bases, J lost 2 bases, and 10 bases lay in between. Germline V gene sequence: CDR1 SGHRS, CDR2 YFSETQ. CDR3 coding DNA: TGCGCCAGCAGCTTGGCTCTAGCCGTCACAGATACGCAGTATTTT. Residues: CASSLALAVTDTQYF. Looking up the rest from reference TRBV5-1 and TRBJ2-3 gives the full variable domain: KAGVTQTPRYLIKTRGQQVTLSCSPISGHRSVSWYQQTPGQGLQFLFEYFSETQRNKGNFPGRFSGRQFSNSRSEMNVSTLELGDSALYLCASSLALAVTDTQYFGPGTRLTVL.

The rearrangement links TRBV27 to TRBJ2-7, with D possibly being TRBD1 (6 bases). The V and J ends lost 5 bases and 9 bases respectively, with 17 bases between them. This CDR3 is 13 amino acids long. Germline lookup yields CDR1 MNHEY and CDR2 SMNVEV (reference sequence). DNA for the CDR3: TGTGCCAGCAGTCCCGGACAGCGTCGGAGGCAGTACTTC. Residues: CASSPGQRRRQYF.

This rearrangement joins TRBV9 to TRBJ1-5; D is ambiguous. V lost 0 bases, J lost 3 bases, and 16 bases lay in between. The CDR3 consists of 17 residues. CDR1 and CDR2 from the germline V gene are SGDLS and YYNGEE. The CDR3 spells CASSVARNPSLNQPQHF. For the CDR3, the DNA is TGTGCCAGCAGCGTAGCTCGTAATCCGAGTCTCAATCAGCCCCAGCATTTT.

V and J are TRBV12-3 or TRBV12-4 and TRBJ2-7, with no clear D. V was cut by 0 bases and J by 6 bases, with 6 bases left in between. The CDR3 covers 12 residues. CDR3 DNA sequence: TGTGCCAGCAGTTTAGCTGCGGCCGAGCAGTACTTC. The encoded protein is CASSLAAAEQYF.

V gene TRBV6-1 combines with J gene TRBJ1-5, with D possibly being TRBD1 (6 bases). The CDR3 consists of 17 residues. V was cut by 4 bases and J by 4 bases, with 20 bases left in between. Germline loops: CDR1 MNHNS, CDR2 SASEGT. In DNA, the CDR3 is TGTGCCAGCAGTGGCATCCGGGACAAGGCCAAAAATCAGCCCCAGCATTTT. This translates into CASSGIRDKAKNQPQHF.

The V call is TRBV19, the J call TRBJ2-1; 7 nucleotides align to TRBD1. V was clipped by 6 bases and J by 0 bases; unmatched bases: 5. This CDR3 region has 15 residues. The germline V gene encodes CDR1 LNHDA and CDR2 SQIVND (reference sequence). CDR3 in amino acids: CASSLWDSSYNEQFF. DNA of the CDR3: TGTGCCAGTAGCCTCTGGGACAGCTCCTACAATGAGCAGTTCTTC. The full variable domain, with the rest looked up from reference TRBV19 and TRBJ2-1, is DGGITQSPKYLFRKEGQNVTLSCEQNLNHDAMYWYRQDPGQGLRLIYYSQIVNDFQKGDIAEGYSVSREKKESFPLTVTSAQKNPTAFYLCASSLWDSSYNEQFFGPGTRLTVL.

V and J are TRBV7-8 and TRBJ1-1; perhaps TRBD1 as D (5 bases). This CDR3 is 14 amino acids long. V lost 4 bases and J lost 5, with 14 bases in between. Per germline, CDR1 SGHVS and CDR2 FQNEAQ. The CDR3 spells CASSSQFRGTEAFF. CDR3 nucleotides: TGTGCCAGCAGCTCACAATTTCGGGGGACTGAAGCTTTCTTT.

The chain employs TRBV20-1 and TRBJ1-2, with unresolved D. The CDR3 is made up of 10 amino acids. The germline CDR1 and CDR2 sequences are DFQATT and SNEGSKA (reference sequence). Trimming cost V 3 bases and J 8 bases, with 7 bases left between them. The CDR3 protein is CSARSGGYTF. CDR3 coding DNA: TGCAGTGCTAGGTCGGGGGGCTACACCTTC.

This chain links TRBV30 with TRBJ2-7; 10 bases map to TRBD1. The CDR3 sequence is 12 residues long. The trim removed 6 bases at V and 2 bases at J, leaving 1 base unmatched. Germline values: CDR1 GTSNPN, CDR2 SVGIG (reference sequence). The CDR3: CACGQGAYEQYF. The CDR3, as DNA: TGTGCCTGCGGACAGGGGGCCTACGAGCAGTACTTC. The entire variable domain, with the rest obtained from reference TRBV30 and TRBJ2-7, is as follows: SQTIHQWPATLVQPVGSPLSLECTVEGTSNPNLYWYRQAAGRGLQLLFYSVGIGQISSEVPQNLSASRPQDRQFILSSKKLLLSDSGFYLCACGQGAYEQYFGPGTRLTVT.